The present T cell receptor (beta chain) was sequenced within a study of blood T cell repertoires in COVID-19. Authors' analysis steps: Quantification of nucleated cells was approximated via reference gene primer amplification. Assay: immunoSEQ multiplex PCR; the TCRdb copy retains only in-frame clones and omits some. Clone size and the V and J calls come from that table; the DNA yielded D and trimming. Among some 78,000 clones, around 88% were seen once, and the ten largest hold roughly 5.3%. The sample holds many counts of this clone. V was pared by 6 bases and J by 5 bases, with 12 bases between. Germline values: CDR1 KGHDR, CDR2 SFDVKD. The CDR3 is made up of 13 amino acids.

This clonotype originated in a woman of 80 years or more with active or convalescent COVID-19. The chain carries TRBV24-1 and TRBJ1-2; maybe TRBD1 (5 bases). The sequencing sample was made of peripheral blood. CDR3 DNA sequence: TGTGCCACCAGTCCTCAGGGAGGTTATGGCTACACCTTC. Translated, it gives CATSPQGGYGYTF.